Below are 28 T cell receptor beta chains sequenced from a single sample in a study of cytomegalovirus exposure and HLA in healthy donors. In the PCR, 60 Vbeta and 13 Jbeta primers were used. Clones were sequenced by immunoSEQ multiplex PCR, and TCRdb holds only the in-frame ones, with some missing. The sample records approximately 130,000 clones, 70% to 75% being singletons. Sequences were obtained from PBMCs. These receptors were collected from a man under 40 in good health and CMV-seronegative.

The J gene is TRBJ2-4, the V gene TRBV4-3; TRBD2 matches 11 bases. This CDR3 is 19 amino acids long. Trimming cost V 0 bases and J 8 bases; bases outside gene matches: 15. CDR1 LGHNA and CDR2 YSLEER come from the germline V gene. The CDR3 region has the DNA TGCGCCAGCAGCCAAGAGCCTCCAATAGCGGGAGGGCTGGTAGACATTCAGTACTTC. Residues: CASSQEPPIAGGLVDIQYF.

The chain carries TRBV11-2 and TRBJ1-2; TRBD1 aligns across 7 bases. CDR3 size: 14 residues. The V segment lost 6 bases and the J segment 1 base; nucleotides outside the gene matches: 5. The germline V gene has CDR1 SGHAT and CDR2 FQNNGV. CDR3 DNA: TGTGCCAGCAGGCAGAACAGGGGTAACTATGGCTACACCTTC. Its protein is CASRQNRGNYGYTF.

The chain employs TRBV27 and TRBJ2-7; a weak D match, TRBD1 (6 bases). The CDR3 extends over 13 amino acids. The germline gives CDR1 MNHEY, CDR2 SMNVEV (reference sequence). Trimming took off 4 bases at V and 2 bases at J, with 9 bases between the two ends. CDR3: CASSWGRAYEQYF. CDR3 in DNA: TGTGCCAGCAGTTGGGGGCGGGCCTACGAGCAGTACTTC.

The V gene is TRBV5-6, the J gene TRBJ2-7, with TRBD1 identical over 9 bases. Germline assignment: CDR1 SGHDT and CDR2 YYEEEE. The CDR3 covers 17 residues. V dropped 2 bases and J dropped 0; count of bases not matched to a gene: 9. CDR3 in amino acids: CASSLFRDRETSYEQYF. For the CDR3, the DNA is TGTGCCAGCAGCTTATTCCGGGACAGGGAAACCTCCTACGAGCAGTACTTC.

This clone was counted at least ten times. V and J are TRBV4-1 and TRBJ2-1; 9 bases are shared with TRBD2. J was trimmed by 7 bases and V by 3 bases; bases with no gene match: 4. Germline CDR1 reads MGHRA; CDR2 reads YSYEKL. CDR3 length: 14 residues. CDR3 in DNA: TGCGCCAGCAGCCATATTAGCGGGGGTAATGAGCAGTTCTTC. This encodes CASSHISGGNEQFF.

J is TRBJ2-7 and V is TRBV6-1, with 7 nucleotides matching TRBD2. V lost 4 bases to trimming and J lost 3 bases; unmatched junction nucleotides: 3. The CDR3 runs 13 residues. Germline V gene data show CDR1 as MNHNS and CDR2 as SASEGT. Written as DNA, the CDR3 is TGTGCCAGCAGTGGTCTAGCGGACTACGAGCAGTACTTC. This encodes CASSGLADYEQYF.

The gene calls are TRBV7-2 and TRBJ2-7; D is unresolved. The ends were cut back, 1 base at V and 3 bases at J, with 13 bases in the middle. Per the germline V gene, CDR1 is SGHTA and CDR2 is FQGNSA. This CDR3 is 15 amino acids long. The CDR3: CASSLGGVMSYEQYF. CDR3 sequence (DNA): TGTGCCAGCAGCTTAGGTGGAGTAATGAGCTACGAGCAGTACTTC. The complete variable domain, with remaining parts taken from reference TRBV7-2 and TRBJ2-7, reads GAGVSQSPSNKVTEKGKDVELRCDPISGHTALYWYRQSLGQGLEFLIYFQGNSAPDKSGLPSDRFSAERTGGSVSTLTIQRTQQEDSAVYLCASSLGGVMSYEQYFGPGTRLTVT.

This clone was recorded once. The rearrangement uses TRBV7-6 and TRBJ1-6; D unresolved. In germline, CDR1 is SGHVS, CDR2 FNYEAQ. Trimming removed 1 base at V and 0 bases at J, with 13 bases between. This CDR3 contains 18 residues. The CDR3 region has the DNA TGTGCCAGCAGCTTAGGCGAAGCTGATAGCTCCTATAATTCACCCCTCCACTTT. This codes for CASSLGEADSSYNSPLHF.

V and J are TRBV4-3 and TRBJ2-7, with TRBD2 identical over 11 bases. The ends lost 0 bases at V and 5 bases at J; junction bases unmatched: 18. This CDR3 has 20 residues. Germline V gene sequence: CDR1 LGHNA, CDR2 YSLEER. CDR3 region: CASSQDWGGGRLAGFHEQYF. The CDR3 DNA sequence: TGCGCCAGCAGCCAAGATTGGGGTGGGGGTCGACTAGCGGGATTCCACGAGCAGTACTTC.

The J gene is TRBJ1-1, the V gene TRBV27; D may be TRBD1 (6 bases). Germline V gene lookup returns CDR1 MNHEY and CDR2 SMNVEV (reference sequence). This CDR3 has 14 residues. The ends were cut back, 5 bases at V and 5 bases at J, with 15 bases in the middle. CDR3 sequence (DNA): TGTGCCAGCAGTCAGGCTAGGGGGTGGACTGAAGCTTTCTTT. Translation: CASSQARGWTEAFF.

The CDR3 DNA follows: TGTGCCAGCAGACCAAGGACTGGAAATGAGAATGAGCAGTTCTTC. Translating gives CASRPRTGNENEQFF. The chain joins TRBV6-5 to TRBJ2-1; possibly TRBD2 for D (5 bases). CDR1 is MNHEY and CDR2 is SVGAGI in the germline V gene. The ends were cut back, 6 bases at V and 7 bases at J, with 19 bases in the middle. The CDR3 is 15 amino acids.

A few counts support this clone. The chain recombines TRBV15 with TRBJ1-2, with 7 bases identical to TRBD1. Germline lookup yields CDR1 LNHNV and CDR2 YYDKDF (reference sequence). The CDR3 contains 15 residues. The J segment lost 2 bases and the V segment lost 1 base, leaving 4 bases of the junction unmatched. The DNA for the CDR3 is TGTGCCACCAGCAGAGCCGTCAGGGGGAACTATGGCTACACCTTC. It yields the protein CATSRAVRGNYGYTF.

CDR3 sequence: CASSYRQGGGEKLFF. In DNA form, the CDR3 reads TGTGCCAGCAGTTACCGACAAGGAGGAGGAGAAAAACTGTTTTTT. The V and J genes are TRBV6-5 and TRBJ1-4; D not resolved. Between the trimmed V and J ends, which lost 2 bases and 8 bases, there was a span of 15 bases. The CDR3 is 15 amino acids. Germline V gene lookup returns CDR1 MNHEY and CDR2 SVGAGI.

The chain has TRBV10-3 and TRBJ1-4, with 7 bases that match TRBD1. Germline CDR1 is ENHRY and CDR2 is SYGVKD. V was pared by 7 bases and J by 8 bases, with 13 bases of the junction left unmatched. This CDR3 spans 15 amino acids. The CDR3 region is CAIKSSTGQTEKLFF. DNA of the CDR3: TGTGCCATCAAGTCTTCCACGGGACAGACAGAAAAACTGTTTTTT.

CDR3 in amino acids: CASFSGYGELFF. DNA for the CDR3: TGTGCCAGCTTTTCGGGGTACGGGGAGCTGTTTTTT. The chain joins TRBV28 to TRBJ2-2, with D possibly TRBD2 on 5 matching bases. Germline values: CDR1 MDHEN, CDR2 SYDVKM. The CDR3 covers 12 residues. V lost 8 bases to trimming and J lost 7 bases, with 11 bases between them. Full variable domain (missing parts from reference TRBV28 and TRBJ2-2): DVKVTQSSRYLVKRTGEKVFLECVQDMDHENMFWYRQDPGLGLRLIYFSYDVKMKEKGDIPEGYSVSREKKERFSLILESASTNQTSMYLCASFSGYGELFFGEGSRLTVL.

CDR3 bases: TGTGCCAGCAGCTATCTGGGACTAGCGGGAACGGGGTCCTACAATGAGCAGTTCTTC. It codes for CASSYLGLAGTGSYNEQFF. This rearrangement joins TRBV7-2 to TRBJ2-1, with 13 bases lining up with TRBD2. The CDR3 sequence is 19 residues long. Trimming at V came to 4 bases and at J to 1 base, leaving 10 bases not matched to a gene. Germline V CDR1 and CDR2: SGHTA, FQGNSA.

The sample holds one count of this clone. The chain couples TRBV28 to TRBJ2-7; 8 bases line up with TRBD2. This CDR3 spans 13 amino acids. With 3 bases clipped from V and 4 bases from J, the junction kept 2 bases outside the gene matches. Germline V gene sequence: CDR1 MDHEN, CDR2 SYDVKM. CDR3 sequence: CASSLGLVYEQYF. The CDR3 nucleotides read TGTGCCAGCAGTTTGGGACTAGTTTACGAGCAGTACTTC.

CDR3 bases: TGTGCCAGCAGTGGGGCGAGGGACAGGTCGGGGAATCAGCCCCAGCATTTT. This codes for CASSGARDRSGNQPQHF. V and J are TRBV25-1 and TRBJ1-5; 8 bases fit TRBD1. From germline, CDR1 is MGHDK and CDR2 SYGVNS. V lost 4 bases to trimming and J lost 4 bases; unmatched junction nucleotides: 12. CDR3 length equals 17 residues.

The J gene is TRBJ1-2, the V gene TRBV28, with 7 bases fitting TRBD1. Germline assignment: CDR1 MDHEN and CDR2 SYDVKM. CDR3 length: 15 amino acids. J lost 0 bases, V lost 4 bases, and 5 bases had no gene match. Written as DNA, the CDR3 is TGTGCCAGCAGTTATAGGGACAGACCTAACTATGGCTACACCTTC. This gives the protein CASSYRDRPNYGYTF.

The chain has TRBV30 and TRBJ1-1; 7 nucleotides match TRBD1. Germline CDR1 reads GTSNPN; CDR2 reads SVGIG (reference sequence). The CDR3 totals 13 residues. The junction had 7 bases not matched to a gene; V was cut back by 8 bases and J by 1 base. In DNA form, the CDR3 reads TGTGCCATGCGTGGGACAGCGAACACTGAAGCTTTCTTT. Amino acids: CAMRGTANTEAFF.

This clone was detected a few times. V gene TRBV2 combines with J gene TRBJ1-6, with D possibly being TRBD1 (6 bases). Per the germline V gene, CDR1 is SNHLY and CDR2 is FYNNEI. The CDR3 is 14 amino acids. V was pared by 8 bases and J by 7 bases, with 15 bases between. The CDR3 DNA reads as TGTGCCAGCGGAACAGGGATTCGGAATTCACCCCTCCACTTT. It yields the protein CASGTGIRNSPLHF.

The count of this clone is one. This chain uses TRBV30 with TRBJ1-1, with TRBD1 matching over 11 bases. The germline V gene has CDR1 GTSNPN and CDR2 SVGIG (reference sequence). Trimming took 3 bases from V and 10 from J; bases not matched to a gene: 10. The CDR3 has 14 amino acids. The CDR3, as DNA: TGTGCCTGGAGAGAACCCGGGACAGGGGGTGCAGCTTTCTTT. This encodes CAWREPGTGGAAFF. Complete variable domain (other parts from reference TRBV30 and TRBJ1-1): SQTIHQWPATLVQPVGSPLSLECTVEGTSNPNLYWYRQAAGRGLQLLFYSVGIGQISSEVPQNLSASRPQDRQFILSSKKLLLSDSGFYLCAWREPGTGGAAFFGQGTRLTVV.

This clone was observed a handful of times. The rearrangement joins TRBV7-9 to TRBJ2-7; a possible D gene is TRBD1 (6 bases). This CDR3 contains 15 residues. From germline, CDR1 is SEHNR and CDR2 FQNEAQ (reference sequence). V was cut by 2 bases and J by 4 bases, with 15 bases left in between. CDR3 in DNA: TGTGCCAGCAGCTTATTATTGGGGGCGAGGTACGAGCAGTACTTC. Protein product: CASSLLLGARYEQYF.

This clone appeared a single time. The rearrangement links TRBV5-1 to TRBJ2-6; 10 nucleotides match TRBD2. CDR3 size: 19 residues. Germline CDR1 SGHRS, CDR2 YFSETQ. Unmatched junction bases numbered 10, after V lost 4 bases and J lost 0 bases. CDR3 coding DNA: TGCGCCAGCAGCATTTATTTAGCGGGGGGCTCCTCTGGGGCCAACGTCCTGACTTTC. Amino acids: CASSIYLAGGSSGANVLTF.

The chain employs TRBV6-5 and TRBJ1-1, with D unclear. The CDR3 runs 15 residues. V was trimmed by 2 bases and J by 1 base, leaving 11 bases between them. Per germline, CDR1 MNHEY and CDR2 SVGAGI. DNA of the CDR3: TGTGCCAGCAGTTACGCGGAGGAGGGGAACACTGAAGCTTTCTTT. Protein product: CASSYAEEGNTEAFF.

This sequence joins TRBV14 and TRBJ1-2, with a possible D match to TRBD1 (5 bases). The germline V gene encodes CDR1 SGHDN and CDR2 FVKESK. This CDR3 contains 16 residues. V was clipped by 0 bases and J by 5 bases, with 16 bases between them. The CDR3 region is CASSQDKGRVRYGYTF. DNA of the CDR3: TGTGCCAGCAGCCAAGATAAGGGCAGGGTGAGATATGGCTACACCTTC.

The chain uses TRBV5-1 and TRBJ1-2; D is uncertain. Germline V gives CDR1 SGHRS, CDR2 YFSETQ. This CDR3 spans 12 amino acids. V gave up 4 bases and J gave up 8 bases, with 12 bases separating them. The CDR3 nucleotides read TGCGCCAGCAGCGAGCCAAAAGAAGGCTACACCTTC. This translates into CASSEPKEGYTF.

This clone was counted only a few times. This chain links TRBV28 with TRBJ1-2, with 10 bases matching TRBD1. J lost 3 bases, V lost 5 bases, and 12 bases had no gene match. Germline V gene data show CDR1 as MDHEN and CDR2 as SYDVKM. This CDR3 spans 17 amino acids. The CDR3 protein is CASSNPGTGALHYGYTF. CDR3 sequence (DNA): TGTGCCAGCAGTAACCCCGGGACAGGGGCACTACACTATGGCTACACCTTC.